This TCR beta chain emerged from a study of shared clonotypes between healthy human individuals. Study-level results: Naive CD4 clonotype sharing across a few donors was about 5%. Collection of samples was limited to blood; tissue repertoires likely differ.

The assay was immunoSEQ multiplex PCR, and TCRdb's table has in-frame clones only and misses some. This sample yields a few hundred thousand clones, of which 60% to 80% are seen a single time; roughly 11% belongs to the top ten. Healthy adults negative for HIV, lacking recent acute infections or vaccinations, served as donors. A word on this clone: Antigen unknown.

The specimen was memory CD4+ T cells sorted from blood. The subset was: CD45RA-negative fraction. This clonotype was sampled from a man aged 30-40 years in good health.

CDR3 nucleotide sequence: TGTGCCAGCAGCTTAGTAGTCCCCTGCTTATACGGAAACACCATATATTTT. Encoded protein: CASSLVVPCLYGNTIYF. The genes are TRBV11-3 and TRBJ1-3; D gene uncertain. Per germline, CDR1 SGHNT and CDR2 YENEEA. The CDR3 loop spans 17 amino acids. The V end was cut by 1 base, the J end by 4 bases, with 17 bases between.